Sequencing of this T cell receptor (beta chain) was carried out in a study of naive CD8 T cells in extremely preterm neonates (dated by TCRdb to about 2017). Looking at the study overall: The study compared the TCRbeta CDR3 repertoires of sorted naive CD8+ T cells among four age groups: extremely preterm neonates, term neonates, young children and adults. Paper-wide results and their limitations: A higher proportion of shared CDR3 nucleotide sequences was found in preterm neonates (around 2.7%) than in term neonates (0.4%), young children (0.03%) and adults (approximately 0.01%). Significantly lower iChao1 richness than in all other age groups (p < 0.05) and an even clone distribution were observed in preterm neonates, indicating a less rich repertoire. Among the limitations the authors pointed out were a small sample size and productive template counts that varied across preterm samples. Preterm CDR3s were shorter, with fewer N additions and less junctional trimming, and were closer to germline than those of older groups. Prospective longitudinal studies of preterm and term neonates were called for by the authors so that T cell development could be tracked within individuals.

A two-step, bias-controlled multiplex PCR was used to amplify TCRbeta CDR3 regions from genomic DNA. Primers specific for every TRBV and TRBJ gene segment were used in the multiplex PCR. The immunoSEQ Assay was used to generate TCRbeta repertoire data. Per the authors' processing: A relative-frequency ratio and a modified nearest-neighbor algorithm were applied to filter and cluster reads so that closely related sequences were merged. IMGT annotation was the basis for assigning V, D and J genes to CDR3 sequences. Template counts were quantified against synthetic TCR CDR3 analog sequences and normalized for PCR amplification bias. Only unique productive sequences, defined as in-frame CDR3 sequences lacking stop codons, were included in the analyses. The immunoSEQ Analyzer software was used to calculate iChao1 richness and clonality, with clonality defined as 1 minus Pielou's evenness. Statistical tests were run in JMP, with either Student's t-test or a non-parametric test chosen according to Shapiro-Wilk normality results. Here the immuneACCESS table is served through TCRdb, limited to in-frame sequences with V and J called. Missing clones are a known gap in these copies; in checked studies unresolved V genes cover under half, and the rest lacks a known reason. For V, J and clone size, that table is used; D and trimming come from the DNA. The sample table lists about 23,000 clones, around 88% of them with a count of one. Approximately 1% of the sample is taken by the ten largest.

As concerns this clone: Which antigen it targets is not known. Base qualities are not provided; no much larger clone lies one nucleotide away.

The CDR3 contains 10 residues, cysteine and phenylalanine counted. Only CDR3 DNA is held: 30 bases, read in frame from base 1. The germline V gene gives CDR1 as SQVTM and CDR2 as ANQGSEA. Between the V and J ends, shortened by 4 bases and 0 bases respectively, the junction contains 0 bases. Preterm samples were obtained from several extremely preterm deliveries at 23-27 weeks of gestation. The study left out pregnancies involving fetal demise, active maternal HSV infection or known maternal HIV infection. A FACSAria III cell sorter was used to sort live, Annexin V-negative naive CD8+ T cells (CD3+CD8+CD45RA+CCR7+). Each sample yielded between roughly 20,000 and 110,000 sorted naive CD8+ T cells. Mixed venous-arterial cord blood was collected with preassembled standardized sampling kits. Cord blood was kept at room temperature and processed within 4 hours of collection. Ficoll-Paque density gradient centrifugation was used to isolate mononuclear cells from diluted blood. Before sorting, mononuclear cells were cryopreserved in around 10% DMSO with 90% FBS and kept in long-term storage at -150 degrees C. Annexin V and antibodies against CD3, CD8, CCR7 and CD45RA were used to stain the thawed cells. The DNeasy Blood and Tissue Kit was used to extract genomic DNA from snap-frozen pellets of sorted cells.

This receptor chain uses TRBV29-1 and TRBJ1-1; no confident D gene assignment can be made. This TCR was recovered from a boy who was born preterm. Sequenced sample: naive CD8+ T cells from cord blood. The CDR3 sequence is CSVVNTEAFF. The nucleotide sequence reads TGCAGCGTTGTGAACACTGAAGCTTTCTTT.